One T cell receptor beta chain is described in this entry. The antigen remains unidentified. The source of the sample is a study of blood T cells in healthy people across ages. Overall study findings and caveats: As naive T cell percentage varied, TCR beta diversity correlated strongly with it.

Per germline, CDR1 KGHSH and CDR2 LQKENI. Germline trimming cut 3 bases from V and 9 bases from J; bases unmatched to any gene: 10. CDR3 length: 15 residues. Alongside a J-beta primer mix, a sample-barcoded 5' primer served in a second PCR lasting roughly 6 to 12 cycles. TCRdb ran MiXCR on the 5' RACE reads and lists one entry per CDR3 protein. The table records roughly 2 million distinct CDR3 sequences, around 48% of them present only once. The chain has TRBV18 and TRBJ2-1; TRBD2 aligns across 8 bases. The sample consisted of blood. The sequence was obtained from a woman in her thirties or forties in good health. The CDR3 nucleotides read TGTGCCAGCTCACCTCTTGATAGCGGGGTTGGTGAGCAGTTCTTC. This gives the protein CASSPLDSGVGEQFF.